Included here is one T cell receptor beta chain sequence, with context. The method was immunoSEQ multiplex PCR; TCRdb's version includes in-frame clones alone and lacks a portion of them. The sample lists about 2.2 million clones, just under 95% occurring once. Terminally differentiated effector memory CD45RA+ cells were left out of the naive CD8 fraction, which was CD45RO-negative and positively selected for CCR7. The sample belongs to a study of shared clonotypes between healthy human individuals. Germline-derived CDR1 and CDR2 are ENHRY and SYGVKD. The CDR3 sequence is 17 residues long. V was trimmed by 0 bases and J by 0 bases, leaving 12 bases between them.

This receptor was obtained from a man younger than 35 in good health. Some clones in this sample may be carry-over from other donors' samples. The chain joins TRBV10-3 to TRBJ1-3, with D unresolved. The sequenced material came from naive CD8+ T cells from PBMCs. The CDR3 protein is CAISESRATRSGNTIYF. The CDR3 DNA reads TGTGCCATCAGTGAGTCCCGGGCCACTCGCTCTGGAAACACCATATATTTT.